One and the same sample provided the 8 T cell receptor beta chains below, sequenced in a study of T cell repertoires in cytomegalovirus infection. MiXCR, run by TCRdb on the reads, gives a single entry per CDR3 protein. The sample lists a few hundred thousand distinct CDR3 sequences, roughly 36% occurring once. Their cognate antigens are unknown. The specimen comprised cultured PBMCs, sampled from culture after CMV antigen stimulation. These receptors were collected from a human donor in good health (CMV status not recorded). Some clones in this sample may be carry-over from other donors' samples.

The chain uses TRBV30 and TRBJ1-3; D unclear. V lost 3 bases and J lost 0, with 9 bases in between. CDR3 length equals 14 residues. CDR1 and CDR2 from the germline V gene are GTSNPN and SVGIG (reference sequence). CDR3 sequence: CAWRRKTSGNTIYF. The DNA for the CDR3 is TGTGCCTGGAGACGGAAAACCTCTGGAAACACCATATATTTT.

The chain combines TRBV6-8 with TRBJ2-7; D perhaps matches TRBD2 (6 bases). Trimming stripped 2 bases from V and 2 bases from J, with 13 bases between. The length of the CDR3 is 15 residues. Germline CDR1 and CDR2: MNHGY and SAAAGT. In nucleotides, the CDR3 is TGTGCCAGCAGTTACCCGGGGACTCCAGCCTACGAGCAGTACTTC. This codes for CASSYPGTPAYEQYF.

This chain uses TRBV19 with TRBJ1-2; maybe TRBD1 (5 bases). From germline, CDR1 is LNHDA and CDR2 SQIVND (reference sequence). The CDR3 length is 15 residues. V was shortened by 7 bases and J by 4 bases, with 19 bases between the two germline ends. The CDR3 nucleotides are TGTGCCAGTAACCCGGACACCAATAACCCCTATGGCTACACCTTC. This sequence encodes CASNPDTNNPYGYTF.

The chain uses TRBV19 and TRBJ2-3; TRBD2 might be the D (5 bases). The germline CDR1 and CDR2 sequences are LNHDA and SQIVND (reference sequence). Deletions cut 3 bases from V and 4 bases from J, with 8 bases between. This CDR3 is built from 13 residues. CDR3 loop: CASSILRADTQYF. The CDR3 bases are TGTGCCAGTAGTATCCTGAGGGCAGATACGCAGTATTTT.

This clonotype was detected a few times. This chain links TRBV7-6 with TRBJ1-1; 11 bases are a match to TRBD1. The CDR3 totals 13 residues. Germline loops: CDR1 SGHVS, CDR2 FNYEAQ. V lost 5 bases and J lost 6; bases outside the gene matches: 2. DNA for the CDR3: TGTGCCAGCAGCGGACAGGGGGCTTCTGAAGCTTTCTTT. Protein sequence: CASSGQGASEAFF.

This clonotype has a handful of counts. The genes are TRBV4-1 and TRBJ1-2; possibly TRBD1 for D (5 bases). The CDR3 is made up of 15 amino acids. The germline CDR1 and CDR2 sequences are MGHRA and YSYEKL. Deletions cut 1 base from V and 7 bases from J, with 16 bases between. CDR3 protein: CASSQASGPVGGYTF. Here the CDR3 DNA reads TGCGCCAGCAGCCAAGCTTCGGGGCCGGTGGGTGGCTACACCTTC.

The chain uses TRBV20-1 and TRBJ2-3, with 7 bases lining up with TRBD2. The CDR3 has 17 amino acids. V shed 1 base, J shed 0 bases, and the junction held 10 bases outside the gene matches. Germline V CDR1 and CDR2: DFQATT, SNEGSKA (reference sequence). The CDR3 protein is CSARVPASGRSTDTQYF. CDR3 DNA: TGCAGTGCTAGAGTTCCTGCTAGCGGACGTAGCACAGATACGCAGTATTTT.

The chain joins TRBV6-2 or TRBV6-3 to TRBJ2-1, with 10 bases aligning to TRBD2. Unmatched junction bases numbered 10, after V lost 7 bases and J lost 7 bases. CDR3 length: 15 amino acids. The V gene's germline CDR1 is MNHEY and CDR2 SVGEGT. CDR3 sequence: CASNPVDSGRNEQFF. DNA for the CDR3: TGTGCCAGCAATCCCGTTGATAGCGGGAGGAATGAGCAGTTCTTC.